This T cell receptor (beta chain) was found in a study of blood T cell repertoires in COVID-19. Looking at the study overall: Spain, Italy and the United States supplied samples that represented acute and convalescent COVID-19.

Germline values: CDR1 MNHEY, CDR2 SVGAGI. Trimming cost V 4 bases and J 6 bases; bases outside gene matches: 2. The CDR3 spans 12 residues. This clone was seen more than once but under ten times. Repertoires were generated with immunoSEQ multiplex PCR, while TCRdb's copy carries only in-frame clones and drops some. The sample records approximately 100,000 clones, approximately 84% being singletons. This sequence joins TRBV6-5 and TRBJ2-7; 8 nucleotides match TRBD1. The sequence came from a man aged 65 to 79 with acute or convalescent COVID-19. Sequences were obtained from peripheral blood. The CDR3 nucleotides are TGTGCCAGCAGTTCGACAGGGGTCGAGCAGTACTTC. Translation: CASSSTGVEQYF.